A selection of T cell receptor beta chains follows, all from one sample in a study of cytomegalovirus exposure and HLA in healthy donors. TCRdb keeps only in-frame clones here, not all; method: immunoSEQ multiplex PCR. This repertoire shows more than 110,000 clones, about 81% found once; its top ten account for approximately 6.8%. What was sequenced was PBMCs. All receptors derive from a man aged 25-45 years in good health and CMV-seronegative. CDR3s include the opening cysteine and the closing phenylalanine or tryptophan. A D gene is named only where the DNA matches it firmly. Where a row states a size, it is once, few, many or the class of an expanded clone; other rows omit it.

clone size	J gene	D gene	V gene	CDR3 protein	CDR3 DNA
.	TRBJ1-6	.	TRBV6-5	CASSYSQGMNSPLHF	TGTGCCAGCAGTTACTCGCAGGGCATGAATTCACCCCTCCACTTT
.	TRBJ2-7	.	TRBV7-9	CASSLKGDSGEQYF	TGTGCCAGCAGCTTAAAAGGAGATTCCGGCGAGCAGTACTTC
.	TRBJ1-3	.	TRBV9	CASSDTRVYSGNTIYF	TGTGCCAGCAGCGATACCAGGGTCTACTCTGGAAACACCATATATTTT
.	TRBJ2-7	TRBD1	TRBV27	CASSRQGVQYEQYF	TGTGCCAGCAGCCGACAGGGGGTTCAGTACGAGCAGTACTTC
.	TRBJ2-7	TRBD1	TRBV7-8	CVCGRGQGYEQYF	TGTGTCTGCGGGCGGGGACAGGGCTACGAGCAGTACTTC
.	TRBJ1-5	.	TRBV7-4	CASHGGNNQPQHF	TGTGCCAGCCACGGGGGGAACAATCAGCCCCAGCATTTT
.	TRBJ1-2	.	TRBV15	CATSTTQGLLSGYTF	TGTGCCACCAGCACGACACAGGGATTACTAAGTGGCTACACCTTC
.	TRBJ1-2	.	TRBV6-6	CASRERQAGRNYGYTF	TGTGCCAGCAGGGAGAGACAGGCCGGACGTAACTATGGCTACACCTTC
.	TRBJ1-2	.	TRBV4-1	CASSQAPNADTYGYTF	TGCGCCAGCAGCCAAGCACCCAACGCGGACACCTATGGCTACACCTTC
.	TRBJ2-3	TRBD1	TRBV29-1	CSVTGTGLHTQYF	TGCAGCGTTACAGGGACAGGCCTCCATACGCAGTATTTT
.	TRBJ1-3	TRBD1	TRBV4-2	CASSQAGGDRVNTIYF	TGTGCCAGCAGCCAAGCAGGGGGGGACAGGGTTAACACCATATATTTT
.	TRBJ2-3	.	TRBV7-2	CASSWDTTDTQYF	TGTGCCAGCAGTTGGGACACCACAGATACGCAGTATTTT
.	TRBJ2-7	TRBD1	TRBV5-6	CASSLFDRGYEQYF	TGTGCCAGCAGCTTGTTCGACAGGGGCTACGAGCAGTACTTC
.	TRBJ2-2	TRBD2	TRBV9	CASSVEKLAKNTGELFF	TGTGCCAGCAGCGTAGAGAAACTAGCGAAGAACACCGGGGAGCTGTTTTTT
.	TRBJ1-2	.	TRBV19	CASKDRSNTPSGYTF	TGTGCCTCGAAGGACAGATCCAATACCCCCTCTGGCTACACCTTC
.	TRBJ1-2	TRBD1	TRBV6-1	CASSEGKGDRVSGYTF	TGTGCCAGCAGTGAAGGGAAAGGGGACAGGGTCTCTGGCTACACCTTC
few	TRBJ1-6	.	TRBV5-1	CASEAGSGNSPLHF	TGCGCCAGCGAGGCGGGGTCGGGTAATTCACCCCTCCACTTT
few	TRBJ2-5	.	TRBV14	CASSRSRGARETQYF	TGTGCCAGCAGCCGAAGTCGGGGGGCGCGAGAGACCCAGTACTTC
.	TRBJ2-2	TRBD2	TRBV5-1	CASSFLAGGPGELFF	TGCGCCAGCAGCTTCCTAGCGGGGGGCCCCGGGGAGCTGTTTTTT
.	TRBJ1-6	.	TRBV25-1	CASGHGSNSPLHF	TGTGCCAGCGGACACGGGAGCAATTCACCCCTCCACTTT
few	TRBJ1-4	TRBD1	TRBV5-1	CASSLETGSTANEKLFF	TGCGCCAGCAGCTTGGAGACAGGGTCAACGGCTAATGAAAAACTGTTTTTT
.	TRBJ1-5	.	TRBV18	CASSPRGLVGNQPQHF	TGTGCCAGCTCACCGCGGGGTCTGGTAGGCAATCAGCCCCAGCATTTT
.	TRBJ2-2	.	TRBV5-1	CASSLDGRPNTGELFF	TGCGCCAGCAGCTTGGACGGCAGGCCGAACACCGGGGAGCTGTTTTTT
.	TRBJ2-5	TRBD1	TRBV15	CATSAPGQGLGETQYF	TGTGCCACCAGCGCACCGGGACAGGGGCTGGGTGAGACCCAGTACTTC
.	TRBJ2-3	TRBD1	TRBV18	CASSPDRVSTDTQYF	TGTGCCAGCTCACCAGACAGGGTTAGCACAGATACGCAGTATTTT
.	TRBJ2-1	.	TRBV5-4	CASSPERDNEQFF	TGTGCCAGCAGCCCCGAACGGGACAATGAGCAGTTCTTC
few	TRBJ2-1	TRBD2	TRBV6-6	CASSLLAANYNEQFF	TGTGCCAGCAGTTTACTAGCGGCAAACTACAATGAGCAGTTCTTC
.	TRBJ2-7	TRBD2	TRBV28	CASSMSGRGEQYF	TGTGCCAGCAGCATGAGCGGGAGGGGGGAGCAGTACTTC
.	TRBJ1-1	.	TRBV7-9	CASSLVSRDNRNTEAFF	TGTGCCAGCAGCTTAGTCTCTCGGGACAACCGGAACACTGAAGCTTTCTTT
.	TRBJ1-1	TRBD1	TRBV15	CATSRGQGNAEAFF	TGTGCCACCAGCAGGGGACAGGGGAACGCTGAAGCTTTCTTT
.	TRBJ2-1	TRBD1	TRBV7-9	CASSSTGAEIFYNEQFF	TGTGCCAGCAGCTCCACAGGGGCCGAAATTTTCTACAATGAGCAGTTCTTC
once	TRBJ2-7	.	TRBV28	CASSPLREARDYEQYF	TGTGCCAGCAGCCCACTCAGGGAGGCGAGGGACTACGAGCAGTACTTC
.	TRBJ2-3	TRBD2	TRBV19	CASRAGGADTQYF	TGTGCCAGTAGGGCGGGAGGGGCAGATACGCAGTATTTT
.	TRBJ2-1	.	TRBV5-1	CASSLTLARGNNEQFF	TGCGCCAGCAGCCTCACATTGGCCAGGGGTAACAATGAGCAGTTCTTC
.	TRBJ2-2	.	TRBV6-5	CASSYGGSLNTGELFF	TGTGCCAGCAGTTACGGGGGCAGCCTCAACACCGGGGAGCTGTTTTTT
.	TRBJ1-1	TRBD1	TRBV6-6	CASSSTGGRTEAFF	TGTGCCAGCAGTTCAACAGGGGGGCGGACTGAAGCTTTCTTT
.	TRBJ2-5	TRBD2	TRBV6-1	CASSVASGRETQYF	TGTGCCAGCAGTGTGGCTAGCGGGAGGGAGACCCAGTACTTC
.	TRBJ1-1	.	TRBV6-5	CASSYTPTENTEAFF	TGTGCCAGCAGCTATACGCCGACTGAGAACACTGAAGCTTTCTTT
.	TRBJ2-7	TRBD2	TRBV27	CASSTGTSVTYEQYF	TGTGCCAGCAGTACCGGGACTAGCGTTACCTACGAGCAGTACTTC
.	TRBJ2-5	TRBD2	TRBV7-9	CAGSSGGYPQYF	TGTGCCGGGTCTAGCGGGGGGTACCCCCAGTACTTC
few	TRBJ2-2	TRBD2	TRBV11-2	CASRGAGELFF	TGTGCCAGCCGGGGGGCCGGGGAGCTGTTTTTT
.	TRBJ2-7	.	TRBV11-2	CASSPAYLLYF	TGTGCCAGCAGCCCCGCCTATTTGCTGTACTTC
.	TRBJ1-2	.	TRBV6-6	CASSLVSSREGDGYTF	TGTGCCAGCAGTTTAGTTTCGTCCAGGGAAGGAGATGGCTACACCTTC
.	TRBJ2-5	.	TRBV9	CASSHGDYQETQYF	TGTGCCAGCAGCCACGGGGACTACCAAGAGACCCAGTACTTC
.	TRBJ2-7	TRBD1	TRBV27	CASSLYMGQSYEQYF	TGTGCCAGCAGTTTATACATGGGACAGTCTTACGAGCAGTACTTC
.	TRBJ1-1	.	TRBV28	CASSSRTVVAFF	TGTGCCAGCAGTTCCCGGACAGTCGTAGCTTTCTTT
.	TRBJ2-7	TRBD2	TRBV27	CASMVASGTYEQYF	TGTGCCAGCATGGTTGCTAGCGGAACCTACGAGCAGTACTTC
.	TRBJ1-3	.	TRBV10-3	CAISAGSGNTIYF	TGTGCCATCAGTGCGGGCTCTGGAAACACCATATATTTT
.	TRBJ1-1	.	TRBV6-1	CASSLNRMNTEAFF	TGTGCCAGCAGCCTAAACAGGATGAACACTGAAGCTTTCTTT
.	TRBJ1-2	.	TRBV27	CASSTLGGNGYTF	TGTGCCAGCAGTACCTTGGGAGGTAATGGCTACACCTTC
.	TRBJ2-1	TRBD2	TRBV7-6	CASSSRTSGEGNEQFF	TGTGCCAGCAGCTCCCGGACTAGCGGAGAGGGAAATGAGCAGTTCTTC
.	TRBJ2-5	TRBD1	TRBV5-6	CASSTGTGEETQYF	TGTGCCAGCAGCACGGGGACAGGGGAAGAGACCCAGTACTTC
.	TRBJ2-7	TRBD1	TRBV6-1	CASSRDRLSYEQYF	TGTGCCAGCAGTCGGGACAGACTCTCCTACGAGCAGTACTTC
.	TRBJ2-2	.	TRBV27	CASSSGPPGELFF	TGTGCCAGCAGTTCAGGTCCGCCCGGGGAGCTGTTTTTT
.	TRBJ1-5	TRBD1	TRBV6-1	CASSEFEGAIQPQHF	TGTGCCAGCAGTGAATTTGAGGGGGCGATTCAGCCCCAGCATTTT
.	TRBJ2-7	.	TRBV6-5	CASSYFRDNEQYF	TGTGCCAGCAGTTACTTCCGGGACAACGAGCAGTACTTC
once	TRBJ2-5	TRBD2	TRBV5-1	CASSLEGTSGIETQYF	TGCGCCAGCAGCTTGGAGGGGACTAGCGGGATTGAGACCCAGTACTTC
.	TRBJ2-6	.	TRBV30	CAWSRGGANVLTF	TGTGCCTGGAGTCGAGGAGGGGCCAACGTCCTGACTTTC
.	TRBJ2-1	.	TRBV9	CASSVAPEDQYEQFF	TGTGCCAGCAGCGTAGCCCCGGAGGACCAGTATGAGCAGTTCTTC
.	TRBJ1-3	TRBD1	TRBV7-9	CASSLTGTGTSRTIYF	TGTGCCAGCAGCTTAACTGGGACAGGGACGTCGCGCACCATATATTTT